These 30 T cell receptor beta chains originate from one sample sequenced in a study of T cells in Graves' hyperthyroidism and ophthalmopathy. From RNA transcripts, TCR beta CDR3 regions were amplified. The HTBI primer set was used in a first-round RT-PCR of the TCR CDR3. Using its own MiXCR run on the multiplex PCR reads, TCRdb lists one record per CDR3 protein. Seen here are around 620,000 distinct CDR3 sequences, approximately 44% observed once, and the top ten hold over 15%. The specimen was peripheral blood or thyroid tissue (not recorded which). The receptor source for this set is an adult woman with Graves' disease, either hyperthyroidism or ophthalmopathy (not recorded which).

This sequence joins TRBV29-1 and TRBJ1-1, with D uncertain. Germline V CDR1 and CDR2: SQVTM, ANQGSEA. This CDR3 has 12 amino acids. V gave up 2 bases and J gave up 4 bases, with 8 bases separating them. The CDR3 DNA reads TGCAGCGTTGAAAAAGGCGGCACTGAAGCTTTCTTT. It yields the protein CSVEKGGTEAFF.

The CDR3 region is CASSDSGGSPLHF. In nucleotides, the CDR3 is TGTGCCAGCAGCGATAGTGGGGGCTCACCCCTCCACTTT. V is TRBV9 and J is TRBJ1-6; D is perhaps TRBD1 (6 bases). The CDR3 loop spans 13 amino acids. The V gene's germline CDR1 is SGDLS and CDR2 YYNGEE. V was cut by 3 bases and J by 10 bases, with 11 bases left in between.

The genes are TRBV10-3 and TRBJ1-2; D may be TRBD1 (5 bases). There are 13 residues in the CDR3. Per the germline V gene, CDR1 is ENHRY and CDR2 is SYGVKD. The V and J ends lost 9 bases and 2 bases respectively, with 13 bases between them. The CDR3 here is CAIKGGDNYGYTF. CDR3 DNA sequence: TGTGCCATTAAGGGCGGGGACAACTATGGCTACACCTTC.

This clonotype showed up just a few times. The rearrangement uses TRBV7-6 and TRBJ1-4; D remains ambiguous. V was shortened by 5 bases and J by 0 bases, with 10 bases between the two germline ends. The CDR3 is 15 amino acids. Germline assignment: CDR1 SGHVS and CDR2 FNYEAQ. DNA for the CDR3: TGTGCCAGCAGCCTCGCGGCTTCAACTAATGAAAAACTGTTTTTT. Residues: CASSLAASTNEKLFF.

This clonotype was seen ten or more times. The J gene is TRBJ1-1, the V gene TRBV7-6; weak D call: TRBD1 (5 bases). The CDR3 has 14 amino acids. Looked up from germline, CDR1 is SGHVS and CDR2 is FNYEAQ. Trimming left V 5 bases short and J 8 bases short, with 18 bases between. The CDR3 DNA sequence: TGTGCCAGCAGCCCTAATTCGGGGCTCTCCGAAGCTTTCTTT. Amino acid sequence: CASSPNSGLSEAFF.

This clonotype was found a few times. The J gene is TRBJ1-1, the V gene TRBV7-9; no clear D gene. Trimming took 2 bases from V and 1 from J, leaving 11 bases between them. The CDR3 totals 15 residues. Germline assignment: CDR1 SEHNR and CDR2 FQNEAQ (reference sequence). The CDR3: CASSLPTVGNTEAFF. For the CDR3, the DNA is TGTGCCAGCAGCTTACCGACGGTCGGGAACACTGAAGCTTTCTTT.

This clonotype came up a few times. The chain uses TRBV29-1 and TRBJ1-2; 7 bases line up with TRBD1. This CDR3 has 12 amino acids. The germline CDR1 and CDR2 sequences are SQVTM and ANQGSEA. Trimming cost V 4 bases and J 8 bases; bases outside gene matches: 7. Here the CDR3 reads CSVAWTGAGYTF. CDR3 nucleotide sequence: TGCAGCGTTGCGTGGACAGGCGCCGGCTACACCTTC.

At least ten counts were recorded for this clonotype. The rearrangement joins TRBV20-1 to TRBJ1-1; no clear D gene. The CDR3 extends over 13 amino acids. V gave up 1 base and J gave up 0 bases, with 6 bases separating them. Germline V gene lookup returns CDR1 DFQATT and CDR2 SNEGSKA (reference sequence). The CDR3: CSARVGMNTEAFF. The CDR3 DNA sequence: TGCAGTGCTAGAGTCGGGATGAACACTGAAGCTTTCTTT.

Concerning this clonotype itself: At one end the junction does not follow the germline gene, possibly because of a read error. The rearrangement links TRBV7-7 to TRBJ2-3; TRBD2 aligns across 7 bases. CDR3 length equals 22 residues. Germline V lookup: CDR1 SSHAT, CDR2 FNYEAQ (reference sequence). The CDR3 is CASSLIQAGRQRAGPVTDTQYF. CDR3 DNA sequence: TGTGCTAGCAGCTTAATACAAGCGGGCAGACAGAGAGCGGGACCTGTCACAGATACGCAGTATTTT.

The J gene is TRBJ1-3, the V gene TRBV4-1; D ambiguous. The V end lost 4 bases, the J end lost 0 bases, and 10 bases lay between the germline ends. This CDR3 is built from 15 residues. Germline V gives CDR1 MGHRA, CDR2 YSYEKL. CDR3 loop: CASSLRLNSGNTIYF. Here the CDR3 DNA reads TGCGCCAGCAGCCTAAGACTGAACTCTGGAAACACCATATATTTT.

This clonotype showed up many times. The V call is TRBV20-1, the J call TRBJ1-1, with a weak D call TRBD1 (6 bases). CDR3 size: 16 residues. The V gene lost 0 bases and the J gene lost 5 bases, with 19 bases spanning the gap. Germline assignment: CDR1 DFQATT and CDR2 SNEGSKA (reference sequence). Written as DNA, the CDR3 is TGCAGTGCTAGAGATGAGGTCACAGGGTGGGATACTGAAGCTTTCTTT. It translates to CSARDEVTGWDTEAFF.

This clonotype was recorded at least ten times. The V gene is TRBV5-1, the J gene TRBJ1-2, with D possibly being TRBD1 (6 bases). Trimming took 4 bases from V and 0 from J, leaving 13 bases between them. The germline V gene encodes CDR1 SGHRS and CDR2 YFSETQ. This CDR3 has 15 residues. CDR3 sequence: CASSPPDSANYGYTF. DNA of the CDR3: TGCGCCAGCAGCCCTCCGGACAGTGCTAACTATGGCTACACCTTC.

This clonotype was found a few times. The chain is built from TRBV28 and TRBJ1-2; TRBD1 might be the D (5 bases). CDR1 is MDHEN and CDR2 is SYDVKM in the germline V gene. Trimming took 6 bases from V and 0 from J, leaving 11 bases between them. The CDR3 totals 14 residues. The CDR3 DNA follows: TGTGCCAGCAGCTCGGGGGGGGCTAACTATGGCTACACCTTC. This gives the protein CASSSGGANYGYTF.

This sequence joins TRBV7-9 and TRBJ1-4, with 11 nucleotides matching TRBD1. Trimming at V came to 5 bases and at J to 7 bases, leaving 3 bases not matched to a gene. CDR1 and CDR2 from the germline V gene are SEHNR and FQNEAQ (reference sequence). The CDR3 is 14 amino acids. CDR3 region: CASSRTGGTEKLFF. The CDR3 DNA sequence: TGTGCCAGCAGCCGGACAGGGGGCACTGAAAAACTGTTTTTT.

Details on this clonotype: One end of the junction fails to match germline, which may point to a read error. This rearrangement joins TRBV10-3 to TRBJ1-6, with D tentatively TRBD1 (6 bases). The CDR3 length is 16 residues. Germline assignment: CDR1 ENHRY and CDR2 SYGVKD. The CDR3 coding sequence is TGTGCCAGCAGTGAGTCGACTCGACAGGAGAACTCGCCCCTCCACTTT. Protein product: CASSESTRQENSPLHF.

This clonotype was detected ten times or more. The CDR3 DNA reads as TGCAGTGCCCCGGTGGGGCGACCTCGGGAGCAGTACTTC. It is translated as CSAPVGRPREQYF. V gene TRBV20-1 combines with J gene TRBJ2-7; possibly TRBD1 for D (5 bases). Trimming pared 6 bases from V and 7 bases from J, leaving 19 bases between. Looked up from germline, CDR1 is DFQATT and CDR2 is SNEGSKA (reference sequence). The CDR3 runs 13 residues.

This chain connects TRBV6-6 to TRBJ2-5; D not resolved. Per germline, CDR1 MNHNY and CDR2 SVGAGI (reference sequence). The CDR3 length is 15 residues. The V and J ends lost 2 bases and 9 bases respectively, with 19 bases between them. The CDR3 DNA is TGTGCCAGCAGTTACCAGGATTTTGGAAATCAGCCCCAGTACTTC. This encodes CASSYQDFGNQPQYF.

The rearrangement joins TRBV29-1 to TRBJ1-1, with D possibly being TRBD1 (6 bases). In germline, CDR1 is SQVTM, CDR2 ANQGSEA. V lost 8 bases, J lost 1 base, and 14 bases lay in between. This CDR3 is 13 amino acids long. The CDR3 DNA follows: TGCAGCATGACAGGAGGAAAGAACACTGAAGCTTTCTTT. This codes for CSMTGGKNTEAFF.

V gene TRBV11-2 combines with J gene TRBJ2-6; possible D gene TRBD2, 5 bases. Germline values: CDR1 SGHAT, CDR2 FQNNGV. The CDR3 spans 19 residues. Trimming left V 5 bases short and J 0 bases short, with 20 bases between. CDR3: CASSDLGGFLGSGANVLTF. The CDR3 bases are TGTGCCAGCAGCGACCTAGGAGGATTTTTAGGCTCTGGGGCCAACGTCCTGACTTTC.

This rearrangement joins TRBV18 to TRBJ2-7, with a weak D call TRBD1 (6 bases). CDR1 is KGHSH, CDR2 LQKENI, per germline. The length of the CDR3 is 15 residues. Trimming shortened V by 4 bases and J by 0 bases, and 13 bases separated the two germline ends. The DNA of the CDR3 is TGTGCCAGCTCACGAAGTCGGACAGACTCCTACGAGCAGTACTTC. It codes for CASSRSRTDSYEQYF.

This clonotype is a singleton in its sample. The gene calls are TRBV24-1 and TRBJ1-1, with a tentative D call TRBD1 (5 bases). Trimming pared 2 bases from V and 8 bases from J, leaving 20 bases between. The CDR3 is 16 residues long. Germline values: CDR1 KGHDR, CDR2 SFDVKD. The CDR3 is CATSDSVVGGISEAFF. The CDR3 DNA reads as TGTGCCACCAGTGATTCGGTAGTCGGGGGGATTTCCGAAGCTTTCTTT.

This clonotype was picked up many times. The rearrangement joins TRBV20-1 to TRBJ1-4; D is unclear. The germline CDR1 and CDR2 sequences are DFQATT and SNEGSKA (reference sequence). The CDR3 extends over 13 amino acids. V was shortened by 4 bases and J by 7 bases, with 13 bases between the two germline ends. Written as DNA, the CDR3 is TGCAGTGCTACCCGGGGATGGGGTGAAAAACTGTTTTTT. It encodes CSATRGWGEKLFF.

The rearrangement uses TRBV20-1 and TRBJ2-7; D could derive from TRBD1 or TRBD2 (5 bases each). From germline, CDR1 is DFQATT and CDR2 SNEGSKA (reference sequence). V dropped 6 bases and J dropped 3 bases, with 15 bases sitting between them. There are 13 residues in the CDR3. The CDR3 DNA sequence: TGCAGTGCCCCTCGAGAGGGGCTCTACGAGCAGTACTTC. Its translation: CSAPREGLYEQYF.

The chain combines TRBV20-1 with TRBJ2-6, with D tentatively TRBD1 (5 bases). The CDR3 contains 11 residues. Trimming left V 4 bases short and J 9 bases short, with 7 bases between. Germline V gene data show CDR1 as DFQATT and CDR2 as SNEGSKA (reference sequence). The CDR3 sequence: CSAKGINVLTF. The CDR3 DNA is TGCAGTGCTAAGGGGATCAACGTCCTGACTTTC.

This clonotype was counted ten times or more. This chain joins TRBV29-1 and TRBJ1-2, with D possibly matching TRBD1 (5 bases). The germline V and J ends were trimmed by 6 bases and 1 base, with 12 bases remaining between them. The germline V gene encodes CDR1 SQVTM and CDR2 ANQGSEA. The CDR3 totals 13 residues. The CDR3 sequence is CSVRQLLNYGYTF. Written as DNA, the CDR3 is TGCAGCGTACGACAGTTGCTTAACTATGGCTACACCTTC.

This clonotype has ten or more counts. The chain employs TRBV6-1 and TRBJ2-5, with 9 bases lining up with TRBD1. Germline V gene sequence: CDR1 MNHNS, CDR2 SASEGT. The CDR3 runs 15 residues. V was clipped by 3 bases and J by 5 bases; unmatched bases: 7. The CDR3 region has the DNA TGTGCCAGCAGTGATTCGACAGGGGGTATGGAGACCCAGTACTTC. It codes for CASSDSTGGMETQYF.

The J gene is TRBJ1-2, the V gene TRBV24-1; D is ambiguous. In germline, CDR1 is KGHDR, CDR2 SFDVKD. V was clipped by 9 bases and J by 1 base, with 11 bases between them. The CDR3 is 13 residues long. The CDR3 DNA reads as TGTGCCACCTCCACCACGGATAACTATGGCTACACCTTC. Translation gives CATSTTDNYGYTF.

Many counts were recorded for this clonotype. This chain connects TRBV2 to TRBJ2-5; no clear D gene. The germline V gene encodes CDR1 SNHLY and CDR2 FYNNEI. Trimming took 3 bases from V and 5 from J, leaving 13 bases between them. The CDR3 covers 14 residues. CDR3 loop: CASSEMLDGETQYF. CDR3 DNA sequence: TGTGCCAGCAGTGAGATGCTGGATGGGGAGACCCAGTACTTC. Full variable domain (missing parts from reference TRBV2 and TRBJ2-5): EPEVTQTPSHQVTQMGQEVILRCVPISNHLYFYWYRQILGQKVEFLVSFYNNEISEKSEIFDDQFSVERPDGSNFTLKIRSTKLEDSAMYFCASSEMLDGETQYFGPGTRLLVL.

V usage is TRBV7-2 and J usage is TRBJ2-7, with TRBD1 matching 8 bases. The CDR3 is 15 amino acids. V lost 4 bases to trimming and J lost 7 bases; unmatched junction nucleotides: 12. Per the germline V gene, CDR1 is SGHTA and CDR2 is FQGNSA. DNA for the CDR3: TGTGCCAGCAGCTACAGGGGGGACTCCTACAATGAGCAGTACTTC. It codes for CASSYRGDSYNEQYF. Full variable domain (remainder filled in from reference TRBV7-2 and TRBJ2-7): GAGVSQSPSNKVTEKGKDVELRCDPISGHTALYWYRQSLGQGLEFLIYFQGNSAPDKSGLPSDRFSAERTGGSVSTLTIQRTQQEDSAVYLCASSYRGDSYNEQYFGPGTRLTVT.

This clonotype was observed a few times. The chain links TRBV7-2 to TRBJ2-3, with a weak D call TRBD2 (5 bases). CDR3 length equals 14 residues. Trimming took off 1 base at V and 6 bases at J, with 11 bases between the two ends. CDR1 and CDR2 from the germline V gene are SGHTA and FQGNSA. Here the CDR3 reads CASSLVTPGDTQYF. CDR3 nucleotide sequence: TGTGCCAGCAGCTTAGTAACTCCGGGGGATACGCAGTATTTT.